This T cell receptor (beta chain) derives from a study of T cell changes during pregnancy in multiple sclerosis. V lost 4 bases, J lost 3 bases, and 6 bases stayed unmatched. CDR3 size: 15 residues. Germline values: CDR1 SGHRS, CDR2 YFSETQ. This clone was observed once. Profiling relied on immunoSEQ multiplex PCR, and the TCRdb table lists in-frame clones only, not all of them. The sample lists fewer than 100,000 clones, around nine tenths occurring once. This clonotype was sampled from a female donor with multiple sclerosis, enrolled in a pregnancy study. The source material was peripheral blood, sampled before pregnancy. This chain links TRBV5-1 with TRBJ2-1; 8 nucleotides align to TRBD1. The CDR3 sequence is CASSRGQASYNEQFF. CDR3 bases: TGCGCCAGCAGCAGGGGACAGGCAAGCTACAATGAGCAGTTCTTC.